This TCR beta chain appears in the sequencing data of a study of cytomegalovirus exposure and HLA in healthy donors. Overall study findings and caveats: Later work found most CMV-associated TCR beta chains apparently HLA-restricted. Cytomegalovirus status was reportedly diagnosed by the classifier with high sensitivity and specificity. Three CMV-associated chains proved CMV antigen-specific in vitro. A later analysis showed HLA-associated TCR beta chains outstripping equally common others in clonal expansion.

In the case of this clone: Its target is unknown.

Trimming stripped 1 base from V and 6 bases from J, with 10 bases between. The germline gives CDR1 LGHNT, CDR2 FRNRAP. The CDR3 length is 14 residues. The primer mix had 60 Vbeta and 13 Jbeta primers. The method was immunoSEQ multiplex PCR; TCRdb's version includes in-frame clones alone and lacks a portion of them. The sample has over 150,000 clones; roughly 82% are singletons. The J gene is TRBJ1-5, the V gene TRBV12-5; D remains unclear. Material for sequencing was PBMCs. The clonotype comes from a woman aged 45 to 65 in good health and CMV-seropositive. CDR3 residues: CASGLGQARQPQHF. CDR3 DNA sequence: TGTGCTAGTGGTTTGGGGCAGGCGCGTCAGCCCCAGCATTTT.